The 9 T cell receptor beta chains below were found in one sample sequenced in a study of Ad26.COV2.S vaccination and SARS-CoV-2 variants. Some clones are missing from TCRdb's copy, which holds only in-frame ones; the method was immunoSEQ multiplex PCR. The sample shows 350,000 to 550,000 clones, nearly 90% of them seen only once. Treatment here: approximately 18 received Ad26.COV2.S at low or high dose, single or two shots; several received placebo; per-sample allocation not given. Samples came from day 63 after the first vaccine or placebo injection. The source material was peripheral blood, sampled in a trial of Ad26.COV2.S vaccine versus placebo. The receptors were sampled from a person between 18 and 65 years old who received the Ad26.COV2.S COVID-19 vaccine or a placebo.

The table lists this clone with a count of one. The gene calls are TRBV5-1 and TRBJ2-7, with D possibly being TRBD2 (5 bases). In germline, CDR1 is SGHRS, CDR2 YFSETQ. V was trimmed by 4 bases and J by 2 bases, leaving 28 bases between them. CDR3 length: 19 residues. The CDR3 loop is CASSPPAVVGYPSTYEQYF. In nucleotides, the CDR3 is TGCGCCAGCAGCCCCCCAGCGGTAGTGGGATACCCTTCGACCTACGAGCAGTACTTC.

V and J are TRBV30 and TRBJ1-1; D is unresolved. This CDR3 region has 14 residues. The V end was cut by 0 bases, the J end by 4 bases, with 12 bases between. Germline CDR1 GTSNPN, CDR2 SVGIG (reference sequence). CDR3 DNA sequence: TGTGCCTGGAGTGTCCAAAGATCAAGCACTGAAGCTTTCTTT. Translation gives CAWSVQRSSTEAFF.

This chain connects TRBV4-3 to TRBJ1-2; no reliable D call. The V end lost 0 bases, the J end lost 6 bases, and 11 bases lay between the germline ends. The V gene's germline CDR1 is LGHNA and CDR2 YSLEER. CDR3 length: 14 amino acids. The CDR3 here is CASSQDLGSNGYTF. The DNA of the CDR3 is TGCGCCAGCAGCCAAGATTTGGGTTCAAATGGCTACACCTTC.

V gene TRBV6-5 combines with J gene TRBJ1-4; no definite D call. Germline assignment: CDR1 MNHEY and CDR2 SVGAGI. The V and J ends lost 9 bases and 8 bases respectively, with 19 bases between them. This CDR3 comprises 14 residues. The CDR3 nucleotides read TGTGCCAGTGAGAGCTTCTTGGATGGGGAAAAACTGTTTTTT. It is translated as CASESFLDGEKLFF.

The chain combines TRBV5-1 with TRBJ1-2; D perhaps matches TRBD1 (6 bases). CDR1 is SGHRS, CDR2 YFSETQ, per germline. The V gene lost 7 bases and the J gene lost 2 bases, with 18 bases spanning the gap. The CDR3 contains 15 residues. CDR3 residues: CASEPTGQTNYGYTF. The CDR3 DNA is TGCGCCAGCGAACCGACCGGACAGACCAACTATGGCTACACCTTC.

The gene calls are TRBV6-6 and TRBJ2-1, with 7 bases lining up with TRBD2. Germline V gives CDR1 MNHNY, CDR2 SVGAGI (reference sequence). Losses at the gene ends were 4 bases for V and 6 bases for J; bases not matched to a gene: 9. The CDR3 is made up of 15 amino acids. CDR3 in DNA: TGTGCCAGCAGTTTAGGGAGGGCGCCCCTCAATGAGCAGTTCTTC. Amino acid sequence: CASSLGRAPLNEQFF.

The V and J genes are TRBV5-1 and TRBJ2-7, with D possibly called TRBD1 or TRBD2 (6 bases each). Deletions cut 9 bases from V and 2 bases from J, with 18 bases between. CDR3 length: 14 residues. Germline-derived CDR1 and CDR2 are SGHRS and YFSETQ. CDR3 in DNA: TGCGCCATGGCAGGAGGGGGACGCACCTACGAGCAGTACTTC. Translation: CAMAGGGRTYEQYF. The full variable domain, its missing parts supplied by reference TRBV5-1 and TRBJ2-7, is KAGVTQTPRYLIKTRGQQVTLSCSPISGHRSVSWYQQTPGQGLQFLFEYFSETQRNKGNFPGRFSGRQFSNSRSEMNVSTLELGDSALYLCAMAGGGRTYEQYFGPGTRLTVT.

The CDR3 is CASSQDVGAASEKLFF. The CDR3 nucleotides read TGTGCCAGCAGCCAAGATGTGGGGGCAGCAAGTGAAAAACTGTTTTTT. The chain is built from TRBV14 and TRBJ1-4; maybe TRBD1 (6 bases). Per germline, CDR1 SGHDN and CDR2 FVKESK. Trimming left V 0 bases short and J 7 bases short, with 15 bases between. CDR3 size: 16 residues. The variable domain in full, with the rest retrieved from reference TRBV14 and TRBJ1-4, is EAGVTQFPSHSVIEKGQTVTLRCDPISGHDNLYWYRRVMGKEIKFLLHFVKESKQDESGMPNNRFLAERTGGTYSTLKVQPAELEDSGVYFCASSQDVGAASEKLFFGSGTQLSVL.

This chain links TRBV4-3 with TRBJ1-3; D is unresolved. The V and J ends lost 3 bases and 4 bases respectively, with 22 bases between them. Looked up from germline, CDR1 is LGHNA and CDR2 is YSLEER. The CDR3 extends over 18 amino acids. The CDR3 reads CASSQAPKTRGSGNTIYF. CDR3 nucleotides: TGCGCCAGCAGCCAGGCACCCAAAACTAGAGGTTCCGGAAACACCATATATTTT.